These 23 T cell receptor beta chains came from one sample sequenced in a study of a mutant IDH1 vaccine in newly diagnosed glioma. Method: immunoSEQ multiplex PCR; TCRdb's copy keeps in-frame clones and lacks some. This repertoire shows about 33,000 clones, roughly 90% found once; its top ten account for 2.5%. These receptors are not linked to any known antigen. Described time point: week 23, last vaccination. Doses of 300 ug of mutant IDH1 20-mer peptide were given with topical imiquimod. The sample here was PBMCs, taken from a glioma patient whose treatment included an IDH1 peptide vaccine. The source of these receptors is a man aged 40-55 years with glioma.

The chain is built from TRBV18 and TRBJ1-1, with 7 bases fitting TRBD1. CDR1 and CDR2 from the germline V gene are KGHSH and LQKENI. The CDR3 loop spans 15 amino acids. V dropped 6 bases and J dropped 1; count of bases not matched to a gene: 8. The CDR3 DNA reads as TGTGCCAGCTCGCCCGCAGGGGGACAGAACACTGAAGCTTTCTTT. Protein product: CASSPAGGQNTEAFF.

This clone was observed a single time. V and J are TRBV4-1 and TRBJ2-3, with 11 bases aligning to TRBD2. The CDR3 has 14 amino acids. The germline gives CDR1 MGHRA, CDR2 YSYEKL. With 4 bases clipped from V and 7 bases from J, the junction kept 4 bases outside the gene matches. The CDR3 sequence: CASSPGTSGYTQYF. In DNA form, the CDR3 reads TGCGCCAGCAGCCCAGGGACTAGCGGATATACGCAGTATTTT.

The V call is TRBV19, the J call TRBJ2-7; TRBD1 might be the D (6 bases). Germline-derived CDR1 and CDR2 are LNHDA and SQIVND (reference sequence). Trimming cost V 4 bases and J 0 bases, with 10 bases left between them. The CDR3 consists of 14 residues. The CDR3 spells CASSRQVDSYEQYF. The CDR3, as DNA: TGTGCCAGTAGTAGACAGGTAGACTCCTACGAGCAGTACTTC.

The rearrangement uses TRBV25-1 and TRBJ2-2; D is ambiguous. Germline CDR1 reads MGHDK; CDR2 reads SYGVNS. V was shortened by 5 bases and J by 4 bases, with 11 bases between the two germline ends. This CDR3 has 14 residues. The CDR3 DNA reads TGTGCCAGCAGTATACTTCTCGGCACCGGGGAGCTGTTTTTT. This sequence encodes CASSILLGTGELFF. Filled out from reference TRBV25-1 and TRBJ2-2, the complete variable domain reads EADIYQTPRYLVIGTGKKITLECSQTMGHDKMYWYQQDPGMELHLIHYSYGVNSTEKGDLSSESTVSRIRTEHFPLTLESARPSHTSQYLCASSILLGTGELFFGEGSRLTVL.

The chain couples TRBV6-5 to TRBJ2-1, with 7 bases matching TRBD1. The CDR3 is 14 amino acids. The germline V gene has CDR1 MNHEY and CDR2 SVGAGI. The V segment lost 6 bases and the J segment 0 bases; nucleotides outside the gene matches: 2. CDR3 in amino acids: CASRQGSSYNEQFF. As DNA, the CDR3 is TGTGCCAGCAGACAGGGGAGCTCCTACAATGAGCAGTTCTTC.

The CDR3 bases are TGTGCCAGCAGCTTAGCAGGGCGCAGGGGGGAAGACACTGAAGCTTTCTTT. Translated: CASSLAGRRGEDTEAFF. This rearrangement joins TRBV7-8 to TRBJ1-1, with 7 bases aligning to TRBD1. The V gene's germline CDR1 is SGHVS and CDR2 FQNEAQ. V lost 0 bases to trimming and J lost 3 bases; unmatched junction nucleotides: 10. This CDR3 is 17 amino acids long.

This chain links TRBV29-1 with TRBJ2-7, with D perhaps TRBD1 or TRBD2 (5 bases each). From germline, CDR1 is SQVTM and CDR2 ANQGSEA. This CDR3 region has 14 residues. V lost 1 base and J lost 5, with 15 bases in between. The CDR3 DNA is TGCAGCGTTGAAGGCCGGGGACCCGGCAACGAGCAGTACTTC. As protein: CSVEGRGPGNEQYF.

This chain links TRBV7-2 with TRBJ2-5; a possible D gene is TRBD1 (7 bases). The CDR3 runs 15 residues. Germline CDR1 SGHTA, CDR2 FQGNSA. V dropped 0 bases and J dropped 5 bases, with 13 bases sitting between them. CDR3 nucleotides: TGTGCCAGCAGCTTAGCAGGAGGGGGCGGGGAGACCCAGTACTTC. As protein: CASSLAGGGGETQYF.

This sequence joins TRBV5-5 and TRBJ2-7; a possible D gene is TRBD2 (6 bases). Trimming left V 0 bases short and J 6 bases short, with 16 bases between. Germline V gives CDR1 SGHKS, CDR2 YYEKEE (reference sequence). The CDR3 sequence is 15 residues long. CDR3 sequence (DNA): TGTGCCAGCAGCTTGGAGGGACTGGCCCTCTCCGAGCAGTACTTC. Its translation is CASSLEGLALSEQYF.

The rearrangement links TRBV5-6 to TRBJ2-3; unclear D gene. This CDR3 spans 17 amino acids. Germline V lookup: CDR1 SGHDT, CDR2 YYEEEE. V was trimmed by 4 bases and J by 2 bases, leaving 20 bases between them. CDR3 amino acids: CASSHPAGAVITDTQYF. CDR3 nucleotides: TGTGCCAGCAGCCACCCTGCTGGCGCGGTTATCACAGATACGCAGTATTTT.

The genes are TRBV19 and TRBJ1-1, with TRBD1 as a possible D gene (5 bases). This CDR3 comprises 15 residues. Germline V lookup: CDR1 LNHDA, CDR2 SQIVND (reference sequence). Trimming shortened V by 5 bases and J by 1 base, and 14 bases separated the two germline ends. The CDR3 region is CASSPTEDGNTEAFF. The CDR3 nucleotides are TGTGCCAGTAGTCCGACAGAAGACGGGAACACTGAAGCTTTCTTT.

The chain uses TRBV4-1 and TRBJ2-7; 8 nucleotides match TRBD1. The length of the CDR3 is 16 residues. Germline V lookup: CDR1 MGHRA, CDR2 YSYEKL. The ends lost 0 bases at V and 3 bases at J; junction bases unmatched: 7. The CDR3 loop reads CASSQEEQGALYEQYF. The CDR3 DNA sequence: TGCGCCAGCAGCCAAGAAGAGCAGGGGGCCCTCTACGAGCAGTACTTC.

The chain couples TRBV6-5 to TRBJ1-1; TRBD1 is a possible D gene (6 bases). With 2 bases removed from V and 11 bases from J, the gap between germline ends came to 21 bases. The CDR3 is 15 residues long. Germline CDR1 is MNHEY and CDR2 is SVGAGI. Here the CDR3 DNA reads TGTGCCAGCAGTTACACTCGGACAGCCGGTGGTGGGGCTTTCTTT. It codes for CASSYTRTAGGGAFF.

The CDR3 DNA sequence: TGTGCCAGCAGCAAAACTCGACCTGACGACGACGAGCAGTACTTC. Translating gives CASSKTRPDDDEQYF. The chain employs TRBV7-8 and TRBJ2-7; D is unclear. The CDR3 runs to 15 residues. Per the germline V gene, CDR1 is SGHVS and CDR2 is FQNEAQ. The V and J ends lost 5 bases and 5 bases respectively, with 19 bases between them.

This chain uses TRBV5-1 with TRBJ1-4; D gene uncertain. Germline V gene data show CDR1 as SGHRS and CDR2 as YFSETQ. The CDR3 runs 15 residues. With 5 bases removed from V and 0 bases from J, the gap between germline ends came to 11 bases. Here the CDR3 reads CASSQQFATNEKLFF. For the CDR3, the DNA is TGCGCCAGCAGTCAACAGTTTGCAACTAATGAAAAACTGTTTTTT.

CDR3 sequence reads: CASSLGGGAEQYV. The CDR3 nucleotides read TGTGCCAGCAGCTTAGGGGGAGGGGCCGAGCAGTACGTC. The chain employs TRBV11-1 and TRBJ2-7, with 7 bases matching TRBD2. This CDR3 spans 13 amino acids. V shed 1 base and J 6 bases; nucleotides not matched to a gene: 3. Germline-derived CDR1 and CDR2 are SGHAT and FQDESV (reference sequence).

The chain uses TRBV28 and TRBJ2-7, with a possible D match to TRBD1 (6 bases). The CDR3 runs 13 residues. Trimming took off 1 base at V and 6 bases at J, with 10 bases between the two ends. In germline, CDR1 is MDHEN, CDR2 SYDVKM. CDR3 DNA: TGTGCCAGCAGTTTATTGAGGGGGAGCGAGCAGTACGTC. Translated: CASSLLRGSEQYV.

V gene TRBV27 combines with J gene TRBJ2-5; 7 bases map to TRBD1. The V gene end was trimmed by 6 bases and the J gene end by 3 bases; junction bases not matched to a gene: 10. The CDR3 contains 15 residues. Germline V gene sequence: CDR1 MNHEY, CDR2 SMNVEV (reference sequence). CDR3 sequence (DNA): TGTGCCAGCAGGCCACCGGGACAGATAAAAGAGACCCAGTACTTC. Encoded protein: CASRPPGQIKETQYF.

V and J are TRBV18 and TRBJ1-4, with no clear D. CDR3 size: 14 residues. Trimming pared 3 bases from V and 0 bases from J, leaving 5 bases between. CDR1 is KGHSH and CDR2 is LQKENI in the germline V gene. Here the CDR3 DNA reads TGTGCCAGCTCACCGACTTCAACTAATGAAAAACTGTTTTTT. It translates to CASSPTSTNEKLFF.

The chain couples TRBV11-2 to TRBJ2-3; 9 bases are a match to TRBD2. The length of the CDR3 is 14 residues. V gave up 4 bases and J gave up 3 bases; unmatched junction bases: 2. The germline V gene encodes CDR1 SGHAT and CDR2 FQNNGV. The chain's CDR3 is CASSSGLATDTQYF. The CDR3 DNA is TGTGCCAGCAGCTCCGGACTAGCGACAGATACGCAGTATTTT.

The rearrangement uses TRBV6-6 and TRBJ1-1; TRBD1 aligns across 7 bases. V was clipped by 4 bases and J by 9 bases; unmatched bases: 8. In germline, CDR1 is MNHNY, CDR2 SVGAGI (reference sequence). CDR3 size: 13 residues. The CDR3 loop reads CASSLDEGGKAFF. The CDR3 DNA reads TGTGCCAGCAGTTTAGATGAAGGGGGCAAAGCTTTCTTT.

This chain links TRBV2 with TRBJ2-1; possible D gene TRBD1, 6 bases. V dropped 7 bases and J dropped 4 bases, with 14 bases sitting between them. Germline V lookup: CDR1 SNHLY, CDR2 FYNNEI. The CDR3 is made up of 14 amino acids. CDR3 region: CASKGAGDYNEQFF. CDR3 DNA: TGTGCCAGCAAGGGAGCAGGGGATTACAATGAGCAGTTCTTC.

This clone is medium-sized in the sample. The chain couples TRBV28 to TRBJ1-5; possible D gene TRBD1, 5 bases. Germline CDR1 reads MDHEN; CDR2 reads SYDVKM. V was cut by 2 bases and J by 6 bases, with 14 bases left in between. CDR3 length: 15 amino acids. The chain's CDR3 is CASSLRGPRGQPQHF. For the CDR3, the DNA is TGTGCCAGCAGTTTAAGGGGCCCGAGAGGTCAGCCCCAGCATTTT.